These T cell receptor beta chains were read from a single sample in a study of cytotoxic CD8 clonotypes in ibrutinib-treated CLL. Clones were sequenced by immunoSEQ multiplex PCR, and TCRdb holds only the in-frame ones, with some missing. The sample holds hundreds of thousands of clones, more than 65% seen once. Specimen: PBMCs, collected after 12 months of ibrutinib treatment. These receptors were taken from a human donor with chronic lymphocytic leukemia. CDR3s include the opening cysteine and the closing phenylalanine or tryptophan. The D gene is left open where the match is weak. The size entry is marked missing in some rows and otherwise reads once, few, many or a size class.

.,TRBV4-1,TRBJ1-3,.,CASSQDGGGLLNTIYF,TGCGCCAGCAGCCAAGATGGTGGAGGGTTGTTGAACACCATATATTTT
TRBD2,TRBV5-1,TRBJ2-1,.,CASSTGLAGVLGEQFF,TGCGCCAGCAGCACCGGACTAGCGGGAGTCCTTGGTGAGCAGTTCTTC
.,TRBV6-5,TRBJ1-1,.,CASKGITEAFF,TGTGCCAGCAAGGGTATCACTGAAGCTTTCTTT
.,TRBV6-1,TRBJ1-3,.,CASSERGGAVVIAGNTIYF,TGTGCCAGCAGTGAACGAGGGGGGGCTGTGGTTATTGCTGGAAACACCATATATTTT
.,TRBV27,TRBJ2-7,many,CASSLSPGAEQYF,TGTGCCAGCAGTTTATCCCCAGGGGCCGAGCAGTACTTC
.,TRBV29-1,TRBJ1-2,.,CSGGGGIPNYGYTF,TGCAGCGGGGGAGGAGGGATCCCTAACTATGGCTACACCTTC
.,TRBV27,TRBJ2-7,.,CASSPRQDRYEQYF,TGTGCCAGCAGTCCCCGACAGGACCGCTACGAGCAGTACTTC
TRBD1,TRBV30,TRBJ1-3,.,CAWTPLTGAGNTIYF,TGTGCCTGGACGCCGTTGACAGGGGCTGGAAACACCATATATTTT
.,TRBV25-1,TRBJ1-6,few,CASTDRGSSYNSPLHF,TGTGCCAGCACCGATCGAGGGAGCTCCTATAATTCACCCCTCCACTTT
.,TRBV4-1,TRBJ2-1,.,CASSVSGRAESYNEQFF,TGCGCCAGCAGCGTTTCAGGTCGGGCAGAGTCCTACAATGAGCAGTTCTTC
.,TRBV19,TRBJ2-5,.,CASRGPTRNRETQYF,TGTGCCAGTAGGGGACCCACTAGAAACCGGGAGACCCAGTACTTC
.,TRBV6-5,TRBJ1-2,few,CASSYGGGFVNGYTF,TGTGCCAGCAGTTACGGGGGGGGTTTCGTTAATGGCTACACCTTC
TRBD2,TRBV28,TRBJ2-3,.,CASSLGPTSGRGTQYF,TGTGCCAGCAGCCTGGGTCCCACTAGCGGGAGAGGTACGCAGTATTTT
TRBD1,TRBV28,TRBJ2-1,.,CASRPGTGGRRERNEQFF,TGTGCCAGCAGGCCCGGGACAGGGGGCCGGCGGGAGCGGAATGAGCAGTTCTTC
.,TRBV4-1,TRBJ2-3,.,CASRPRGLSDADTQYF,TGCGCCAGCAGACCCAGGGGATTAAGTGACGCAGATACGCAGTATTTT
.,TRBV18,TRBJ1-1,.,CASSPPASMNTEAFF,TGTGCCAGCTCACCACCGGCCAGCATGAACACTGAAGCTTTCTTT
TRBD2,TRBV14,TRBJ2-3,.,CASSPLRLAGGDTQYF,TGTGCCAGCAGCCCTCTCCGACTAGCGGGAGGCGATACGCAGTATTTT
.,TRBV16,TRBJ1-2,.,CASSPPGGFRGGYTF,TGTGCCAGCAGCCCCCCGGGCGGCTTTAGGGGTGGCTACACCTTC
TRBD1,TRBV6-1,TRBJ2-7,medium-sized,CASSPGQGPQYEQYF,TGTGCCAGCAGCCCTGGACAGGGACCTCAATACGAGCAGTACTTC
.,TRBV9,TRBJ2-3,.,CASSEPLGLSQARTDTQYF,TGTGCCAGCAGCGAGCCCCTGGGACTTTCACAGGCCCGCACAGATACGCAGTATTTT
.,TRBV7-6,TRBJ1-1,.,CASSIRTDTEAFF,TGTGCCAGCAGCATTAGGACAGATACTGAAGCTTTCTTT
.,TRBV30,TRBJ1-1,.,CAWSVQTRTEAFF,TGTGCCTGGAGTGTCCAAACGCGGACTGAAGCTTTCTTT